The 27 T cell receptor beta chains listed next were all sequenced from one sample in a study of regulatory T cells in long-lasting Graves disease. iRepertoire HTBI primers and Arm-PCR of CDR3 regions built TCR beta libraries. TCRdb re-called the multiplex PCR reads through MiXCR, storing one row per CDR3 protein. The sample records 440,000 or so distinct CDR3 sequences, about 15% being singletons. The sample's time point: newly diagnosed GD, antithyroid drugs for less than 3 months. PBMCs were the source of the RNA used for TCR sequencing. The same data also went into a second study, on T cells in Graves' hyperthyroidism and ophthalmopathy.

The material sequenced was peripheral blood mononuclear cells (PBMCs), taken at new diagnosis, from a patient treated with antithyroid drugs. These receptors came from a woman aged 25 to 45 with Graves disease.

This clonotype was observed many times. This sequence joins TRBV24-1 and TRBJ2-1, with 9 bases aligning to TRBD1. This CDR3 spans 16 amino acids. The germline V gene encodes CDR1 KGHDR and CDR2 SFDVKD. With 4 bases clipped from V and 5 bases from J, the junction kept 8 bases outside the gene matches. The CDR3 DNA follows: TGTGCCACCAGTGACCGAACAGGGGGCGGAGACAATGAGCAGTTCTTC. Its protein product is CATSDRTGGGDNEQFF.

This clonotype has ten or more counts. V and J are TRBV27 and TRBJ2-7, with 8 nucleotides matching TRBD2. The CDR3 is 16 amino acids. The germline CDR1 and CDR2 sequences are MNHEY and SMNVEV (reference sequence). V was pared by 5 bases and J by 7 bases, with 16 bases of the junction left unmatched. This CDR3 reads CASSPLGGDGPGEQYF. The CDR3 DNA reads as TGTGCCAGCAGTCCACTCGGGGGGGACGGACCCGGGGAGCAGTACTTC.

The rearrangement joins TRBV12-3 or TRBV12-4 to TRBJ2-5; 9 nucleotides match TRBD1. CDR3 size: 14 residues. The junction had 8 bases not matched to a gene; V was cut back by 8 bases and J by 4 bases. The CDR3 DNA reads TGTGCCAGCTCTGGATGGACAGGGGCAGAGACCCAGTACTTC. This sequence encodes CASSGWTGAETQYF.

This clonotype was seen ten or more times. V gene TRBV12-3 or TRBV12-4 combines with J gene TRBJ2-5; 13 bases map to TRBD2. This CDR3 has 16 amino acids. With 3 bases clipped from V and 5 bases from J, the junction kept 6 bases outside the gene matches. This chain's CDR3 is CASSLGLAGFRETQYF. For the CDR3, the DNA is TGTGCCAGCAGTTTGGGACTAGCGGGATTCAGGGAGACCCAGTACTTC.

This clonotype was seen repeatedly, ten times or more. One end of the junction fails to match germline, which may point to a read error. This sequence joins TRBV12-3 or TRBV12-4 and TRBJ2-7; 7 nucleotides agree with TRBD2. This CDR3 is 16 amino acids long. The CDR3 DNA follows: TGTGCCAGCAGTTTAGGCCCCAGGGAGGGTGCCTACGAGCAGTGCTTC. This sequence encodes CASSLGPREGAYEQCF.

Details on this clonotype: A much larger clone differs from this one at a single base, so this may be a read error. The CDR3 DNA reads TGTGCCAGCAGCTCCGGGACAGGGGTCTATGGCTACGCCTTC. As protein: CASSSGTGVYGYAF. The chain joins TRBV7-2 to TRBJ1-2; TRBD1 aligns across 10 bases. Germline V gene lookup returns CDR1 SGHTA and CDR2 FQGNSA. The CDR3 is made up of 14 amino acids.

This clonotype was observed many times. The chain recombines TRBV11-2 with TRBJ2-7; 8 bases match TRBD1. V lost 1 base to trimming and J lost 0 bases; unmatched junction nucleotides: 5. Germline-derived CDR1 and CDR2 are SGHAT and FQNNGV. The CDR3 length is 16 residues. The CDR3 loop reads CASSLGWDRSSYEQYF. The CDR3 DNA reads as TGTGCCAGCAGCTTAGGCTGGGACAGGAGCTCCTACGAGCAGTACTTC. The variable domain in full, with the rest retrieved from reference TRBV11-2 and TRBJ2-7, is EAGVAQSPRYKIIEKRQSVAFWCNPISGHATLYWYQQILGQGPKLLIQFQNNGVVDDSQLPKDRFSAERLKGVDSTLKIQPAKLEDSAVYLCASSLGWDRSSYEQYFGPGTRLTVT.

This clonotype was seen ten or more times. The genes are TRBV12-3 or TRBV12-4 and TRBJ2-7; 10 positions match TRBD2. The CDR3 consists of 16 residues. Germline trimming cut 5 bases from V and 6 bases from J; bases unmatched to any gene: 13. The CDR3 coding sequence is TGTGCCAGCAGTAACCGAAGCGGGAGGGGAAAAGGCGAGCAGTACTTC. It yields the protein CASSNRSGRGKGEQYF.

The sample holds many counts of this clonotype. The V gene is TRBV12-3 or TRBV12-4, the J gene TRBJ2-1; D unresolved. The CDR3 loop spans 11 amino acids. Trimming shortened V by 3 bases and J by 7 bases, and 4 bases separated the two germline ends. In DNA form, the CDR3 reads TGTGCCAGCAGTTTTAAGAATGAGCAGTTCTTC. It is translated as CASSFKNEQFF.

This clonotype was detected only a few times. The chain links TRBV5-1 to TRBJ2-4; no clear D. Germline CDR1 SGHRS, CDR2 YFSETQ. The CDR3 covers 15 residues. The germline V and J ends were trimmed by 4 bases and 0 bases, with 11 bases remaining between them. The CDR3 DNA is TGCGCCAGCAGCCTGACCTCGCTAGCCAAAAACATTCAGTACTTC. Its translation is CASSLTSLAKNIQYF. Looking up the rest from reference TRBV5-1 and TRBJ2-4 gives the full variable domain: KAGVTQTPRYLIKTRGQQVTLSCSPISGHRSVSWYQQTPGQGLQFLFEYFSETQRNKGNFPGRFSGRQFSNSRSEMNVSTLELGDSALYLCASSLTSLAKNIQYFGAGTRLSVL.

In the case of this clonotype: With a far larger clone one base away, a read error is the likely cause. The conserved final phenylalanine or tryptophan is absent from the CDR3, which likely points to a read error. The chain employs TRBV11-2 and TRBJ2-3; 8 bases fit TRBD2. J gave up 3 bases and V 6 bases, and 14 bases lay outside the gene matches. This CDR3 comprises 17 residues. CDR1 and CDR2 from the germline V gene are SGHAT and FQNNGV. The CDR3 nucleotides are TGTGCCAGCAGTTCCCCCGCCGGACAGCGGGGGACAGATACGCAGTATTCT. This gives the protein CASSSPAGQRGTDTQYS.

This clonotype was detected only a few times. The genes are TRBV2 and TRBJ1-6, with D maybe TRBD1 (6 bases). Germline CDR1 reads SNHLY; CDR2 reads FYNNEI. The V gene lost 4 bases and the J gene lost 7 bases, with 23 bases spanning the gap. This CDR3 is 18 amino acids long. The CDR3 reads CASSGLSVLGQLNSPLHF. The DNA for the CDR3 is TGTGCCAGCAGTGGATTATCCGTCTTGGGACAACTAAATTCACCCCTCCACTTT.

This clonotype was counted a few times. The chain is built from TRBV20-1 and TRBJ1-4; weak D call: TRBD1 (5 bases). This CDR3 has 15 residues. The germline V gene encodes CDR1 DFQATT and CDR2 SNEGSKA (reference sequence). Trimming stripped 5 bases from V and 0 bases from J, with 13 bases between. The CDR3 DNA follows: TGCAGTGCTTGCGGGACGGATGCAACTAATGAAAAACTGTTTTTT. Its translation is CSACGTDATNEKLFF.

The V gene is TRBV15, the J gene TRBJ1-3, with TRBD1 as a possible D gene (5 bases). The CDR3 covers 14 residues. The germline gives CDR1 LNHNV, CDR2 YYDKDF (reference sequence). V shed 7 bases and J shed 2 bases, with 12 bases lying between them. In DNA form, the CDR3 reads TGTGCCACCAAAGAGAGACAGCCTGGAAACACCATATATTTT. Amino acids: CATKERQPGNTIYF.

Of note for this clonotype: At one boundary the junction diverges from the germline segment, which might be a read error. V gene TRBV2 combines with J gene TRBJ2-3; TRBD2 aligns across 13 bases. This CDR3 has 21 amino acids. Germline CDR1 is SNHLY and CDR2 is FYNNEI. CDR3 DNA: TGTGCCAGCAGGTTTCCCGGGACAGCCGGGACTAGCGGGAAGCTGGCAGAAACGCAGTATTTT. Amino acids: CASRFPGTAGTSGKLAETQYF.

Many counts were recorded for this clonotype. The V gene is TRBV25-1, the J gene TRBJ2-3; D is unclear. Germline assignment: CDR1 MGHDK and CDR2 SYGVNS. Trimming removed 1 base at V and 2 bases at J, with 10 bases between. CDR3 size: 15 residues. CDR3 sequence: CASSELGGNTDTQYF. The CDR3 DNA sequence: TGTGCCAGCAGTGAATTGGGCGGTAACACAGATACGCAGTATTTT.

This clonotype has at least ten counts. The chain is built from TRBV7-2 and TRBJ2-1; 12 bases are shared with TRBD2. The trim removed 4 bases at V and 6 bases at J, leaving 10 bases unmatched. CDR3 length: 17 residues. In germline, CDR1 is SGHTA, CDR2 FQGNSA. CDR3 region: CASSSPGLAGLSNEQFF. As DNA, the CDR3 is TGTGCCAGCAGCTCCCCGGGACTAGCGGGTTTGAGCAATGAGCAGTTCTTC.

The CDR3 reads CASSQLLARSYNEQFF. CDR3 nucleotides: TGCGCCAGCAGCCAATTACTAGCAAGGTCCTACAATGAGCAGTTCTTC. The rearrangement uses TRBV4-1 and TRBJ2-1, with a tentative D call TRBD2 (6 bases). This CDR3 has 16 residues. CDR1 and CDR2 from the germline V gene are MGHRA and YSYEKL. The V end was cut by 2 bases, the J end by 1 base, with 12 bases between.

In this sample, this clonotype turned up a few times. This sequence joins TRBV20-1 and TRBJ1-2; D may be TRBD1 (5 bases). The CDR3 has 13 residues. Deletions cut 0 bases from V and 3 bases from J, with 8 bases between. CDR1 and CDR2 from the germline V gene are DFQATT and SNEGSKA (reference sequence). In DNA form, the CDR3 reads TGCAGTGCTAGAGATTACAGGCACTATGGCTACACCTTC. Protein sequence: CSARDYRHYGYTF.

This clonotype was seen repeatedly, ten times or more. This chain joins TRBV12-3 or TRBV12-4 and TRBJ2-1; 7 bases align to TRBD1. The CDR3 has 14 amino acids. With V trimmed by 7 bases and J by 10 bases, 13 bases remained unmatched. In DNA, the CDR3 is TGTGCCAGCACTACAGGTACAGGGGTCGTGGAGCAGTTCTTC. This codes for CASTTGTGVVEQFF.

CDR3 protein: CASSGTSGYTDTQYF. The CDR3 DNA sequence: TGTGCCAGCAGTGGGACTAGCGGGTACACAGATACGCAGTATTTT. The chain joins TRBV2 to TRBJ2-3; TRBD2 agrees at 11 bases. Germline V gene data show CDR1 as SNHLY and CDR2 as FYNNEI. The V and J ends lost 4 bases and 2 bases, in that order; junction bases with no gene match: 2. CDR3 length: 15 amino acids. The variable domain in full, with the rest retrieved from reference TRBV2 and TRBJ2-3, is EPEVTQTPSHQVTQMGQEVILRCVPISNHLYFYWYRQILGQKVEFLVSFYNNEISEKSEIFDDQFSVERPDGSNFTLKIRSTKLEDSAMYFCASSGTSGYTDTQYFGPGTRLTVL.

This clonotype was counted at least ten times. This chain uses TRBV9 with TRBJ2-3; 9 bases align to TRBD2. This CDR3 has 16 residues. J gave up 6 bases and V 0 bases, and 8 bases lay outside the gene matches. In germline, CDR1 is SGDLS, CDR2 YYNGEE. CDR3 DNA: TGTGCCAGCAGCGTAGGCGGGAGGGCCCCCACGGATACGCAGTATTTT. It codes for CASSVGGRAPTDTQYF.

This clonotype was recorded many times. The rearrangement uses TRBV30 and TRBJ1-1; TRBD1 matches at 7 bases. CDR1 is GTSNPN and CDR2 is SVGIG in the germline V gene (reference sequence). The CDR3 runs to 12 residues. CDR3 nucleotide sequence: TGTTCCCTTAACCAGGGGGGCACTGAAGCTTTCTTT. Residues: CSLNQGGTEAFF.

This rearrangement joins TRBV29-1 to TRBJ1-3; tentative D call: TRBD1 (5 bases). CDR3 size: 13 residues. V was shortened by 4 bases and J by 4 bases, with 11 bases between the two germline ends. Germline V gives CDR1 SQVTM, CDR2 ANQGSEA. The CDR3 here is CSVGVTAGNTIYF. DNA for the CDR3: TGCAGCGTTGGCGTGACAGCCGGAAACACCATATATTTT.

This clonotype showed up many times. The V gene is TRBV12-3 or TRBV12-4, the J gene TRBJ1-5; TRBD1 might be the D (6 bases). Trimming stripped 5 bases from V and 5 bases from J, with 13 bases between. The CDR3 extends over 14 amino acids. The DNA for the CDR3 is TGTGCCAGCAGTCCACAGGGTCGGGATCAGCCCCAGCATTTT. This encodes CASSPQGRDQPQHF.

This clonotype was observed at least ten times. The rearrangement links TRBV7-9 to TRBJ2-3, with 7 bases matching TRBD2. CDR3 length: 18 residues. CDR1 and CDR2 (germline): SEHNR, FQNEAQ (reference sequence). After removal of 6 bases from V and 1 base from J, the junction contained 16 bases not matched to a gene. The CDR3: CASRLGPPGLRGTDTQYF. Here the CDR3 DNA reads TGTGCCAGCAGGCTAGGGCCCCCGGGACTAAGGGGCACAGATACGCAGTATTTT.

This clonotype was recorded a few times. This chain connects TRBV7-9 to TRBJ2-1; 9 positions match TRBD2. The CDR3 loop spans 17 amino acids. The germline CDR1 and CDR2 sequences are SEHNR and FQNEAQ (reference sequence). The V segment lost 4 bases and the J segment 4 bases; nucleotides outside the gene matches: 11. CDR3 nucleotide sequence: TGTGCCAGCAGCTCGGGCGGGGGGCTAGCGGGGTACAATGAGCAGTTCTTC. Its translation: CASSSGGGLAGYNEQFF. Drawing the rest from reference TRBV7-9 and TRBJ2-1, the complete variable domain is DTGVSQNPRHKITKRGQNVTFRCDPISEHNRLYWYRQTLGQGPEFLTYFQNEAQLEKSRLLSDRFSAERPKGSFSTLEIQRTEQGDSAMYLCASSSGGGLAGYNEQFFGPGTRLTVL.